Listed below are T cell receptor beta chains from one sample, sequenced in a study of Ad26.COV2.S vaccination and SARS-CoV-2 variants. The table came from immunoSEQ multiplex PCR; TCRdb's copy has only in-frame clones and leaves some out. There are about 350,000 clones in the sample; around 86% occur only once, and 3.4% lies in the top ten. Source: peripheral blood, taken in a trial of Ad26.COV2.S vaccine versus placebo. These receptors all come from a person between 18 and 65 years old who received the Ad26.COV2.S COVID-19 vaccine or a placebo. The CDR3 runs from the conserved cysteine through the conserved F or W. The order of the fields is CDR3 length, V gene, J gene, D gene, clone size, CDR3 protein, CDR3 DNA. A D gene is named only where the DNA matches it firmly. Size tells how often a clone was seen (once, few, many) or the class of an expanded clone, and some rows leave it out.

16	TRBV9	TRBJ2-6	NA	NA	CASSPTSLSGANVLTF	TGTGCCAGCAGCCCCACGAGCCTCTCTGGGGCCAACGTCCTGACTTTC
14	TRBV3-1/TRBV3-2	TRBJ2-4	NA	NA	CASSQVGGGDIQYF	TGTGCCAGCAGCCAAGTGGGGGGTGGGGACATTCAGTACTTC
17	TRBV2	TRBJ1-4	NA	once	CASGRLKGSSRDEKLFF	TGTGCCAGCGGCCGATTGAAGGGGTCCTCGAGGGATGAAAAACTGTTTTTT
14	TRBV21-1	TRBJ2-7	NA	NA	CASSKVATAYEQYF	TGTGCCAGCAGCAAAGTGGCGACCGCTTACGAGCAGTACTTC
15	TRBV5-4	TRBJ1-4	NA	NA	CASSFQGSTNEKLFF	TGTGCCAGCAGCTTTCAGGGCTCCACTAATGAAAAACTGTTTTTT
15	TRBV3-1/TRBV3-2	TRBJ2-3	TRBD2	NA	CASSTSGAGEDTQYF	TGTGCCAGCAGCACTAGCGGGGCTGGGGAAGATACGCAGTATTTT
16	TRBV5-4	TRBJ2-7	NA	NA	CASSLGGGTGPYEQYF	TGTGCCAGCAGCTTGGGCGGAGGGACTGGGCCCTACGAGCAGTACTTC
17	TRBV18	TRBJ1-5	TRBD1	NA	CASSPGAGGVSNQPQHF	TGTGCCAGCTCACCAGGGGCAGGGGGCGTGAGCAATCAGCCCCAGCATTTT
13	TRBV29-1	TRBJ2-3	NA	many	CSVEYTRVDTQYF	TGCAGCGTTGAATATACTAGGGTAGATACGCAGTATTTT
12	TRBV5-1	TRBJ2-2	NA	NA	CASSLESGELFF	TGCGCCAGCAGCTTGGAATCCGGGGAGCTGTTTTTT
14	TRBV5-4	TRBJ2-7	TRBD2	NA	CASSRGGRLDEQYF	TGTGCCAGCAGCCGGGGGGGGAGGCTCGACGAGCAGTACTTC
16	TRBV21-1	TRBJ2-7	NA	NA	CASSKDPYKGGYEQYF	TGTGCCAGCAGCAAAGACCCCTATAAGGGGGGGTACGAGCAGTACTTC
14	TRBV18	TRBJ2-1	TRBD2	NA	CASSWSGGYNEQFF	TGTGCCAGCTCATGGTCGGGGGGTTACAATGAGCAGTTCTTC
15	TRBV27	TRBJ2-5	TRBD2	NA	CASSSEGPSGETQYF	TGTGCCAGCAGTTCAGAGGGACCTAGCGGGGAGACCCAGTACTTC
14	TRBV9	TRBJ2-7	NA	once	CASSAGGWTYEQYF	TGTGCCAGCAGCGCGGGGGGCTGGACCTACGAGCAGTACTTC
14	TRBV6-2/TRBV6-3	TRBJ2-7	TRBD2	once	CASSTGGTNYEQYF	TGTGCCAGCAGTACGGGGGGGACAAATTACGAGCAGTACTTC
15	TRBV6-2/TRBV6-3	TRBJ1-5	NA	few	CASSFGVMSNQPQHF	TGTGCCAGCAGTTTTGGGGTTATGAGCAATCAGCCCCAGCATTTT
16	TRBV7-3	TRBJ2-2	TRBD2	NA	CASSRLAGRNTGELFF	TGTGCCAGCAGCAGACTAGCGGGGAGGAACACCGGGGAGCTGTTTTTT
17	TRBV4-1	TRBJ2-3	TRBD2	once	CASSQARSGGGTDTQYF	TGCGCCAGCAGCCAGGCCCGTAGCGGGGGAGGAACAGATACGCAGTATTTT
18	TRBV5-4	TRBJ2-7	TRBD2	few	CASSLSSGGYRNYYEQYF	TGTGCCAGCAGCTTGTCTAGCGGGGGTTACCGCAACTACTACGAGCAGTACTTC